These 5 T cell receptor beta chains were all obtained from the same sample, sequenced in a study of post-analysis software for immune sequencing data. Study-level results: Included in a set of roughly five TRBV segments more frequent in patients than controls were TRBV5-6, TRBV5-1 and TRBV20-1.

The authors incorporated unique molecular identifiers into the TCR beta cDNA libraries. TCRdb itself ran the PCR reads through MiXCR, one entry per CDR3 protein. The data hold approximately 730,000 distinct CDR3 sequences, with around 27% observed a single time. These receptors lack a known antigen. Sequencing used blood. These receptors were obtained from a girl between 10 and 17 years old with multiple sclerosis.

This chain connects TRBV29-1 to TRBJ1-1, with D perhaps TRBD1 (5 bases). Deletions cut 4 bases from V and 0 bases from J, with 18 bases between. There are 16 residues in the CDR3. CDR1 SQVTM and CDR2 ANQGSEA come from the germline V gene. The CDR3 nucleotides are TGCAGCGTTGTTGGCCTCCCGGGGCAGGTGAACACTGAAGCTTTCTTT. Its protein product is CSVVGLPGQVNTEAFF. The whole variable domain, remainder taken from reference TRBV29-1 and TRBJ1-1, is SAVISQKPSRDICQRGTSLTIQCQVDSQVTMMFWYRQQPGQSLTLIATANQGSEATYESGFVIDKFPISRPNLTFSTLTVSNMSPEDSSIYLCSVVGLPGQVNTEAFFGQGTRLTVV.

This clonotype was counted only a few times. V is TRBV7-9 and J is TRBJ2-1; tentatively, D is TRBD2 (6 bases). The V end was cut by 2 bases, the J end by 6 bases, with 14 bases between. Germline V CDR1 and CDR2: SEHNR, FQNEAQ (reference sequence). The CDR3 length is 15 residues. The CDR3 DNA reads as TGTGCCAGCAGCTTATACCTAGCGAGCACCAATGAGCAGTTCTTC. This gives the protein CASSLYLASTNEQFF.

The chain has TRBV6-5 and TRBJ1-1; tentatively, D is TRBD1 (5 bases). The germline V gene has CDR1 MNHEY and CDR2 SVGAGI. Trimming left V 0 bases short and J 0 bases short, with 20 bases between. The CDR3 has 19 amino acids. The CDR3 nucleotides read TGTGCCAGCAGTTACTCGTCACCGGGACTTAGACCCATGAACACTGAAGCTTTCTTT. It yields the protein CASSYSSPGLRPMNTEAFF.

The rearrangement uses TRBV7-9 and TRBJ2-7, with TRBD2 as a possible D gene (6 bases). Trimming took 5 bases from V and 3 from J, leaving 14 bases between them. CDR1 SEHNR and CDR2 FQNEAQ come from the germline V gene (reference sequence). CDR3 length: 14 amino acids. CDR3: CASSGRELNYEQYF. CDR3 DNA sequence: TGTGCCAGCAGCGGCCGGGAGTTGAACTACGAGCAGTACTTC.

The chain carries TRBV6-5 and TRBJ1-1; D ambiguous. The CDR3 has 14 amino acids. Germline values: CDR1 MNHEY, CDR2 SVGAGI. Trimming took 2 bases from V and 7 from J, leaving 14 bases between them. This CDR3 reads CASSYTDMNGEAFF. The DNA of the CDR3 is TGTGCCAGCAGTTACACAGATATGAACGGTGAAGCTTTCTTT.